This TCR beta chain appears in the sequencing data of a study of blood T cell repertoires in COVID-19. The V end was cut by 4 bases, the J end by 2 bases, with 15 bases between. CDR1 LGHNA and CDR2 YNFKEQ come from the germline V gene. The CDR3 sequence is 16 residues long. Method: immunoSEQ multiplex PCR; TCRdb's copy keeps in-frame clones and lacks some. The data contain fewer than 20,000 clones, roughly 80% of them singletons. This clone was seen more than once but under ten times. The TCR sequence derives from a man in his 70s with active or convalescent COVID-19. The sequencing sample was made of peripheral blood. The V call is TRBV4-2, the J call TRBJ1-3; tentatively, D is TRBD1 (5 bases). The CDR3 nucleotides are TGTGCCAGCAGCCCACTAAAGGGGATCGCTGGAAACACCATATATTTT. Translation: CASSPLKGIAGNTIYF.